This T cell receptor delta chain was profiled in a study of gammadelta T cells in human blood (dated by TCRdb to about 2020). The research as a whole found: In the study, polyclonal expansion of innate gamma-delta T cells immediately after birth was reported to appear to be driven by microbial exposure.

The library relied on RT-PCR. Data came from an Illumina MiSeq. TCRdb called clones from the public reads with CATT, and repeated DNA sequences were later combined into one row. This sample comprises several hundred delta-chain clones, roughly 53% of them detected only once. Jointly, the top ten make up around 53% of the sample. The CDR3 sequence holds 15 residues, the cysteine and phenylalanine included. The CDR3 DNA has 45 bases and is translated from base 1. Reading the germline V gene gives CDR1 GEAIGNYY and CDR2 EKD. Germline trimming: 2 bases from V, 0 bases from J; junction bases outside gene matches: 4. With regard to this clone: What this receptor recognizes is not known. This likely came from a read error, as a far larger clone is one base away. Other DNA sequences of this sample code for an identical CDR3.

The chain is assembled from TRDV2 and TRDJ1; 8 bases in the junction line up with TRDD3. The TCR was taken from a human fetus. The sequenced material came from non-Vgamma9Vdelta2 gamma-delta T cells from fetal blood. The sequenced DNA: TGTGCCTGTGACAAAGGGGATACTTACACCGATAAACTCATCTTT. It codes for CACDKGDTYTDKLIF.